This TCR beta chain was identified during a study of brain T cells in children with intractable seizures. V shed 7 bases and J shed 2 bases, with 12 bases lying between them. The CDR3 is 13 amino acids. From germline, CDR1 is SNHLY and CDR2 FYNNEI. This table comes from immunoSEQ multiplex PCR, and its TCRdb copy is limited to in-frame clones, with some not included. The table shows over 95,000 clones, with under 95% occurring only once. The gene calls are TRBV2 and TRBJ2-7; possible D gene TRBD1, 5 bases. The clonotype originates from a boy under two years old with hemimegalencephaly and intractable seizures. The source material was peripheral blood, sampled at surgery. The chain's CDR3 is CASTSTETYEQYF. The DNA of the CDR3 is TGTGCCAGCACCTCGACAGAGACCTACGAGCAGTACTTC.